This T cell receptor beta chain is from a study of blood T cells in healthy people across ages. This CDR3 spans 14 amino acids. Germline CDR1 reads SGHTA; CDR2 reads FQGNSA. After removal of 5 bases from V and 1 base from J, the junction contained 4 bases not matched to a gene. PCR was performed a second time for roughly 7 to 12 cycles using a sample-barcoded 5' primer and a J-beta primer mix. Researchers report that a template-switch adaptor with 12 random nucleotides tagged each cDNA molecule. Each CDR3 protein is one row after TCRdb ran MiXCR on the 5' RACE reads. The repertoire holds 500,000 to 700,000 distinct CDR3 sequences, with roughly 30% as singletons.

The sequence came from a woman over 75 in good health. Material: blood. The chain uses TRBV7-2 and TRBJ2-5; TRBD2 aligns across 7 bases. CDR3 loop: CASSVRLAQETQYF. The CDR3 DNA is TGTGCCAGCAGCGTTCGACTAGCCCAAGAGACCCAGTACTTC.